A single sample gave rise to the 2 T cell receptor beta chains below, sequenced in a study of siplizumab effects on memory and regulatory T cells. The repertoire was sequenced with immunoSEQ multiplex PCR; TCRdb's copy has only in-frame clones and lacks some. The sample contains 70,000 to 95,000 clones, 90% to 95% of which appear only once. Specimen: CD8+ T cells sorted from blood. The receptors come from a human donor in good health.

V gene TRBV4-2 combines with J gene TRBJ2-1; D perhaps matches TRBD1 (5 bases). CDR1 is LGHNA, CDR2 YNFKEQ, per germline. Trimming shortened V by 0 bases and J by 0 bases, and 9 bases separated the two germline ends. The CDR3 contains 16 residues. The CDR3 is CASSQDVQGSYNEQFF. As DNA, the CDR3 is TGTGCCAGCAGCCAAGATGTCCAGGGCTCCTACAATGAGCAGTTCTTC.

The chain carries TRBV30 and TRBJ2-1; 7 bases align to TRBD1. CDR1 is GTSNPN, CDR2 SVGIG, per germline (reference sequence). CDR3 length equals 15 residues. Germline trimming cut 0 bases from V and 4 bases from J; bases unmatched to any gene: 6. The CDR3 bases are TGTGCCTGGAGTGTTCAACAGGGGTTTTACAATGAGCAGTTCTTC. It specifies CAWSVQQGFYNEQFF.